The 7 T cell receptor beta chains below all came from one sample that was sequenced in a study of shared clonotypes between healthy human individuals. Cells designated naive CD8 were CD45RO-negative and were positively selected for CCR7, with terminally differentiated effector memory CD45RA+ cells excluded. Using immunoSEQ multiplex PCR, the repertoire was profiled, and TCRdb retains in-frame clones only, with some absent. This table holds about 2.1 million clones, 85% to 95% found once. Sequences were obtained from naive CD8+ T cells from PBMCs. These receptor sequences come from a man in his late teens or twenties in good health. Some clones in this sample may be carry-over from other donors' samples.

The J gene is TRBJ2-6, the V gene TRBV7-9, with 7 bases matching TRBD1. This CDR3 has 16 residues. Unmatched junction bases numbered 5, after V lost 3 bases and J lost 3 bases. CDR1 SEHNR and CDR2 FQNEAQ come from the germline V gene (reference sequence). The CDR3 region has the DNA TGTGCCAGCAGCTTGCTAGGGGGCTTTGGGGCCAACGTCCTGACTTTC. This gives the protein CASSLLGGFGANVLTF.

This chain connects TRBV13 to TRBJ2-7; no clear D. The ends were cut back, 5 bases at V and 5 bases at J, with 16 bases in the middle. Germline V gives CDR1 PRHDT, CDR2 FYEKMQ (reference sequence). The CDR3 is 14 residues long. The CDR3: CASSLMEGSDEQYF. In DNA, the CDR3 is TGTGCCAGCAGCCTTATGGAAGGGTCCGACGAGCAGTACTTC.

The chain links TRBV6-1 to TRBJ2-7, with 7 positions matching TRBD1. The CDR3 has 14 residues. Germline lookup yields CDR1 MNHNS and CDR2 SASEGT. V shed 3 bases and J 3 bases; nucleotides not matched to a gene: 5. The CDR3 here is CASSDWGTVYEQYF. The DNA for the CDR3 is TGTGCCAGCAGTGACTGGGGGACAGTCTACGAGCAGTACTTC.

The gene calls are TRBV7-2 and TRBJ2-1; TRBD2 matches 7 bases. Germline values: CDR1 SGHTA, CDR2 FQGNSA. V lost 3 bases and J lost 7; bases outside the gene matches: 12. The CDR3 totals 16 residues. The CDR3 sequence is CASSLGSGGVGNEQFF. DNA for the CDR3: TGTGCCAGCAGCTTGGGTTCGGGAGGCGTGGGAAATGAGCAGTTCTTC.

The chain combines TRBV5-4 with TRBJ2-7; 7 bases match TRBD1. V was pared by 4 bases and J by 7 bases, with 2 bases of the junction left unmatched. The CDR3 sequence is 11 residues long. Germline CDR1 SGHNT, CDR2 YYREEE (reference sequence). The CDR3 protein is CASSHRGEQYF. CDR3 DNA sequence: TGTGCCAGCAGCCACAGGGGTGAGCAGTACTTC.

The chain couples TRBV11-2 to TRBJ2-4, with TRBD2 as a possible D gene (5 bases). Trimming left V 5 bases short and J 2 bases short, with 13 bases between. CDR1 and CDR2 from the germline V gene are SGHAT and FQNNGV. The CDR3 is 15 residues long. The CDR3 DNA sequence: TGTGCCAGCAGCCTCAGCGGTCGGACCAAAAACATTCAGTACTTC. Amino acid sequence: CASSLSGRTKNIQYF.

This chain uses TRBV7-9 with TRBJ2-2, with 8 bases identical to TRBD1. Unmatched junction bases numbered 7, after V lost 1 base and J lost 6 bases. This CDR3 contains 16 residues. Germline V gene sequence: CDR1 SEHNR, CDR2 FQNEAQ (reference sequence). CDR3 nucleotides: TGTGCCAGCAGCTTAGTTTGGCAGGGGGCTCCCGGGGAGCTGTTTTTT. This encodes CASSLVWQGAPGELFF.